This TCR beta chain was recovered during a study of T cells in tumors after PD-1 blockade. Study in general: Patients received pembrolizumab 200 mg every 3 weeks or cemiplimab 350 mg every 2 weeks. On average, peripheral blood gave about 110,000 TCR templates and 35,000 to 40,000 unique clonotypes. During anti-PD-1 treatment, some patients continued daily vismodegib 150 mg. Broader study findings: Peripheral recruitment is suggested, as some novel exhausted tumor clones were in pre-treatment blood.

The CDR3 contains 13 residues. In germline, CDR1 is ENHRY, CDR2 SYGVKD. The trim removed 5 bases at V and 6 bases at J, leaving 4 bases unmatched. A remark on this clone: Its antigen is as yet unknown.

Here immunoSEQ multiplex PCR was the method, and the copy in TCRdb shows in-frame clones only, minus some. The sample lists some 24,000 clones; roughly 85% were seen once. Material: PBMCs, obtained after anti-PD-1 treatment. The source is a human donor with basal cell carcinoma. The rearrangement links TRBV10-3 to TRBJ2-7; 10 bases are a match to TRBD1. The CDR3 DNA reads as TGTGCCATCAGTCCGGGACAGGGGAGCGAGCAGTACTTC. Translated, it gives CAISPGQGSEQYF.